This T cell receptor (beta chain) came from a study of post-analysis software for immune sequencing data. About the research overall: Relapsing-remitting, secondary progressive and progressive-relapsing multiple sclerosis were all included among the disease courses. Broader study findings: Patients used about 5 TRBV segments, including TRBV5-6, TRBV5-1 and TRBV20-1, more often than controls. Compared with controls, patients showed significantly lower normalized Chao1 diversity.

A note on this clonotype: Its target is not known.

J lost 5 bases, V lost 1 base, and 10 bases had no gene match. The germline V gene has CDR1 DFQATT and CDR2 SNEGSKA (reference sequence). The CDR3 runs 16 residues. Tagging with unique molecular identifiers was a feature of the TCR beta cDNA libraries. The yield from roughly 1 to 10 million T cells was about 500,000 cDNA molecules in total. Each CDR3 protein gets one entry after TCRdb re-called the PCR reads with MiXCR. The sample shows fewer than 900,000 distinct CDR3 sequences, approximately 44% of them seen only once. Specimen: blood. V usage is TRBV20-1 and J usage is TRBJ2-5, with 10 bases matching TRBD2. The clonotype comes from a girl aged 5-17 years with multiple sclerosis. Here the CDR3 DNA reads TGCAGTGCTAGAGGGGTAGCGGGAGGAATTAAGGAGACCCAGTACTTC. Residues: CSARGVAGGIKETQYF.